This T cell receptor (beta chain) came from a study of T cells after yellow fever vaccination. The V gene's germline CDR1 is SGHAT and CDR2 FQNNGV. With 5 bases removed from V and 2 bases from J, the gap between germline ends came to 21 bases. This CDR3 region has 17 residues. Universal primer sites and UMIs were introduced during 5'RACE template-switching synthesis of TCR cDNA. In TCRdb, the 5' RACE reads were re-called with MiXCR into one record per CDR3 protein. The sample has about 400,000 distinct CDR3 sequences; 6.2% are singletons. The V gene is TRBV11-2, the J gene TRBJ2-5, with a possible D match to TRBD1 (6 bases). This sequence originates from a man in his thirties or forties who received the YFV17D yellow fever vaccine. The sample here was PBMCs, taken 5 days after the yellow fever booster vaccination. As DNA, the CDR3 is TGTGCCAGCAGCAAAGGGGGTAGCACAGGGTTTCAAGAGACCCAGTACTTC. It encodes CASSKGGSTGFQETQYF.